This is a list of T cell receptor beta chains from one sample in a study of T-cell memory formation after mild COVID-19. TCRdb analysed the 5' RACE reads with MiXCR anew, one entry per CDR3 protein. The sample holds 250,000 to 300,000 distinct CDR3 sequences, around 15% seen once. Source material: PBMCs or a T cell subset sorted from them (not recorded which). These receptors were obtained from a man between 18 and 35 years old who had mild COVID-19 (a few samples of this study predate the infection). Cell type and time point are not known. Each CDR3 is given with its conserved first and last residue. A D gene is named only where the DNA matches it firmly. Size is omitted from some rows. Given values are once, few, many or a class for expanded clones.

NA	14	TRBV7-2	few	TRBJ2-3	TGTGCCAGCAGCCCGGGGGTCCGAGGGGATACGCAGTATTTT	CASSPGVRGDTQYF
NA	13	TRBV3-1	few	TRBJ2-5	TGTGCCAGTGCCGGACGACTCCAAGAGACCCAGTACTTC	CASAGRLQETQYF
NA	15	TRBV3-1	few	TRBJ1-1	TGTGCCAGCAGCCCCGATTTTAACAGGGACACTGAAGCTTTCTTT	CASSPDFNRDTEAFF
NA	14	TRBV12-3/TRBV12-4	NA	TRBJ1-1	TGTGCCAGCAGGTGGGGGACGGGGAGCACTGAAGCTTTCTTT	CASRWGTGSTEAFF
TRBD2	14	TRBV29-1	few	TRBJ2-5	TGCAGCGTTTACCCCGCTAGCGGGGCAGAGACCCAGTACTTC	CSVYPASGAETQYF
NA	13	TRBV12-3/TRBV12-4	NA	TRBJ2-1	TGTGCCAGCAGTTCGCTGGGGGGCCATGAGCAGTTCTTC	CASSSLGGHEQFF
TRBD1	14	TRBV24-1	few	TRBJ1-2	TGTGCCACCAGTGAATCCGGGACAGTCTATGGCTACACCTTC	CATSESGTVYGYTF
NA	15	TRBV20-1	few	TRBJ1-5	TGCAGTGCTAGATCCCGCGGACCTGCGGGGCAGCCCCAGCATTTT	CSARSRGPAGQPQHF
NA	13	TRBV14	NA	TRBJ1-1	TGTGCCAGCAGCCAGGATAGGAGGGCTGAAGCTTTCTTT	CASSQDRRAEAFF
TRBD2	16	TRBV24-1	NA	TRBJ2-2	TGTGCCACCAGTGATCCGGGGAGGGGTTATAACGGGGAGCTGTTTTTT	CATSDPGRGYNGELFF
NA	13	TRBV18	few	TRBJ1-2	TGTGCCAGCTCACCCGACGGTATTCGGGGCTACACCTTC	CASSPDGIRGYTF
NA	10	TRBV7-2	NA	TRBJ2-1	TGTGCCACCGGAGGGAATGAGCAGTTCTTC	CATGGNEQFF
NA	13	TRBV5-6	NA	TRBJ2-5	TGTGCCAGCCACCCCCCCGGCGGAGAGACCCAGTACTTC	CASHPPGGETQYF
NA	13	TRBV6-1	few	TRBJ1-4	TGTGCCAGCAGCTTGAGGGGTCGTGAAAAACTGTTTTTT	CASSLRGREKLFF
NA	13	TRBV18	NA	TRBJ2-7	TGTGCCAGCTCACCATCGGGGCAGGGCGAGCAGTACTTC	CASSPSGQGEQYF
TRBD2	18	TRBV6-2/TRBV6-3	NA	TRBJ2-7	TGTGCCAGCAGTTACACCGGACTAGCGGGGGGGTACACCTACGAGCAGTACTTC	CASSYTGLAGGYTYEQYF
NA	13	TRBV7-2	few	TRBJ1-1	TGTGCCAGCAGCTTAGTGGGGACCACTGAAGCTTTCTTT	CASSLVGTTEAFF
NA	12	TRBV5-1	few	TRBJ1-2	TGCGCCAGCAGCTTGGTTGGGGAAGGCTACACCTTC	CASSLVGEGYTF
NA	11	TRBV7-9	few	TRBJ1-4	TGTGCCAGCAGGCAGGGAGAAAAACTGTTTTTT	CASRQGEKLFF
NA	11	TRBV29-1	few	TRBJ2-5	TGCAGCGTTGAACCCGGAGAGACCCAGTACTTC	CSVEPGETQYF
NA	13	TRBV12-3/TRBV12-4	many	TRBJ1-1	TGTGCCAGCAGTTTAGGCAGAGTCACTGAAGCTTTCTTT	CASSLGRVTEAFF
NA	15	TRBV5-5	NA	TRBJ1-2	TGTGCCAGCAGCTTTCTGACCGAATATAACTATGGCTACACCTTC	CASSFLTEYNYGYTF
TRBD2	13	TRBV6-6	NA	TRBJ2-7	TGTGCCAGCAGTTGGGGGGGGGCCTACGAGCAGTACTTC	CASSWGGAYEQYF
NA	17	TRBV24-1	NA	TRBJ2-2	TGTGCCACCAGTGATTTTACGTGGCAGACGAACACCGGGGAGCTGTTTTTT	CATSDFTWQTNTGELFF
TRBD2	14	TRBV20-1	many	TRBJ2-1	TGCAGTGTTCTTAGCGGGGGGGCCTACAATGAGCAGTTCTTC	CSVLSGGAYNEQFF
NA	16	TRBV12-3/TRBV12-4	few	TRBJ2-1	TGTGCCAGCAGTTCCTGGCCCCCGGGGCGGAACAATGAGCAGTTCTTC	CASSSWPPGRNNEQFF
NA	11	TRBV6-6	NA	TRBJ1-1	TGTGCCAGCACCTTAAATGCTGAAGCTTTCTTT	CASTLNAEAFF
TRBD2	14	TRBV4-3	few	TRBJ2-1	TGCGCCAGCAGCCGCGAGACTAGCGACAATGAGCAGTTCTTC	CASSRETSDNEQFF
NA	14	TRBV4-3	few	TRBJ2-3	TGCGCCAGCAGCCCACCGGGGCGGGCAGATACGCAGTATTTT	CASSPPGRADTQYF
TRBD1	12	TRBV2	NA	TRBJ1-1	TGTGCCAGGGGACAGCTGAACACTGAAGCTTTCTTT	CARGQLNTEAFF
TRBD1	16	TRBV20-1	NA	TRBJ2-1	TGCAGTGCTAGGGGACCTCACAGGGGAGCTGGAAATGAGCAGTTCTTC	CSARGPHRGAGNEQFF
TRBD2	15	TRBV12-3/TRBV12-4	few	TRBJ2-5	TGTGCCAGCAGACGTAGCGGGGGTATACAAGAGACCCAGTACTTC	CASRRSGGIQETQYF
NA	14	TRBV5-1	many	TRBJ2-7	TGCGCCAGCAGCTTGGGATGGGGGGCCTACGAGCAGTACTTC	CASSLGWGAYEQYF
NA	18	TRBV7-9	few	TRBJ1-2	TGTGCCAGCAGCTTTCTTCCCGGGATTCCAGGGTTTGGCTATGGCTACACCTTC	CASSFLPGIPGFGYGYTF
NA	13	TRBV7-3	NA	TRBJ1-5	TGTGCCAGCAGCGCGGACCGGGGTCAGCCCCAGCATTTT	CASSADRGQPQHF
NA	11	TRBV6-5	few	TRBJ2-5	TGTGCCAGCAGGGTCCAAGAGACCCAGTACTTC	CASRVQETQYF
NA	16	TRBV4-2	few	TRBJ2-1	TGTGCCAGCAGCCAAGAAGTATCGAGTACCTACAATGAGCAGTTCTTC	CASSQEVSSTYNEQFF
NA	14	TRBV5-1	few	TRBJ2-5	TGCGCCAGCAGCTTGGTAGGGGGGAAAGAGACCCAGTACTTC	CASSLVGGKETQYF
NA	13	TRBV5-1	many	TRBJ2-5	TGCGCCAGCAGCTCTGGCAGACAAGAGACCCAGTACTTC	CASSSGRQETQYF
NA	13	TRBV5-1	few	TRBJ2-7	TGCGCCAGCAGCTTGGACAGGGTTTACGAGCAGTACTTC	CASSLDRVYEQYF
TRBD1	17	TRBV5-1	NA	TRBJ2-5	TGCGCCAGCAGCTTTCGCCCAACGTACAGGGGGCAAGAGACCCAGTACTTC	CASSFRPTYRGQETQYF
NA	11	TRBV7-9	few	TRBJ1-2	TGTGCCAGCAGCTTAGAGCATGGCTACACCTTC	CASSLEHGYTF
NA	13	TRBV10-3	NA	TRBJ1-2	TGTGCCATCAGGACGGACGGCCCTTCGGGCTACACCTTC	CAIRTDGPSGYTF
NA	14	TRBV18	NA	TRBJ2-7	TGTGCCAGCTCACCCGGCAGGTCAGCCTACGAGCAGTACTTC	CASSPGRSAYEQYF
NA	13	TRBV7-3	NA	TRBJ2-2	TGTGCCAGCAGCACCGGGTGGACCGGGGAGCTGTTTTTT	CASSTGWTGELFF
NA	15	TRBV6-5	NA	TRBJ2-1	TGTGCCAGCAGTTACGCGGGGGACATCTACAATGAGCAGTTCTTC	CASSYAGDIYNEQFF
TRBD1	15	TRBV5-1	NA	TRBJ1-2	TGCGCCAGCAGCCCATCGACAGGGGCTAACTATGGCTACACCTTC	CASSPSTGANYGYTF
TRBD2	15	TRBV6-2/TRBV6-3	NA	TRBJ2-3	TGTGCCAGCAGCGGACTAGCGGGTCTCACAGATACGCAGTATTTT	CASSGLAGLTDTQYF
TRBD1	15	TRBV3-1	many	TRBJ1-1	TGTGCCAGCAGCCAACGTACAGGGGGCTGGACTGAAGCTTTCTTT	CASSQRTGGWTEAFF
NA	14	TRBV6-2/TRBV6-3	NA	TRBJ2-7	TGTGCCATCACTCGGGCGGGGGCGACCTACGAGCAGTACTTC	CAITRAGATYEQYF